Given below is one T cell receptor (beta chain) in context. This sample was taken from a study of blood T cell repertoires in COVID-19. About the research overall: Both acute and convalescent COVID-19 samples were obtained from the United States, Italy and Spain. T cells, B-cell-depleted T cells, or PBMCs provided the cDNA or gDNA that served as material.

Authors' analysis steps: How many nucleated cells were present was estimated from reference gene primer amplification. Sequencing was performed with immunoSEQ multiplex PCR; in TCRdb, only in-frame clones are kept and a portion is missing. V, J and clone size reflect that table, while D and trimming were determined from the DNA. Found here are about 130,000 clones, 75% to 90% of them singletons; the top ten hold around 2.3%. Cohort 3 recovery required two negative PCRs, clearance, or symptom resolution. The ends lost 5 bases at V and 6 bases at J; junction bases unmatched: 15. The CDR3 is made up of 17 amino acids. Germline lookup yields CDR1 SGHRS and CDR2 YFSETQ.

The specimen sequenced was PBMCs or T cells enriched from blood (not recorded which). This clonotype originated in a woman in her forties or fifties who had recovered from COVID-19. This rearrangement joins TRBV5-1 to TRBJ2-3; 10 positions match TRBD2. CDR3 in amino acids: CASRIRVGASGGDTQYF. As DNA, the CDR3 is TGCGCCAGCAGGATCCGAGTTGGGGCTAGCGGGGGTGATACGCAGTATTTT.